Sequencing of this TCR beta chain was carried out in a study of early T cells in non-severe SARS-CoV-2 infection. Findings of the study overall: Anti-spike CD8 responses were favored by VDJdb matching, which missed private and CD4 specificities.

Individual cDNA molecules received unique molecular identifiers. TCRdb itself ran the 5' RACE reads through MiXCR, one entry per CDR3 protein. The table has tens of thousands of distinct CDR3 sequences, roughly 11% seen once; the top ten hold approximately 5%. CDR1 MNHEY and CDR2 SVGEGT come from the germline V gene. Trimming pared 5 bases from V and 6 bases from J, leaving 21 bases between. This CDR3 spans 16 amino acids. This clonotype occurred a few times. No antigen is known for it. The sample in question was whole blood, obtained at baseline. V usage is TRBV6-2 or TRBV6-3 and J usage is TRBJ2-3, with D perhaps given as TRBD1 or TRBD2 (5 bases each). The sequence was obtained from an adult who was a healthcare worker with PCR-confirmed SARS-CoV-2 infection or an uninfected control (not recorded which). The chain's CDR3 is CASSTYRDRQFDTQYF. CDR3 DNA sequence: TGTGCCAGCAGTACTTACCGGGACCGCCAATTTGATACGCAGTATTTT.